The 31 T cell receptor beta chains listed next were all sequenced from one sample in a study of T cell repertoires in cytomegalovirus infection. Using its own MiXCR run on the reads, TCRdb lists one record per CDR3 protein. The sample includes approximately 490,000 distinct CDR3 sequences, roughly 10% seen only once; the top ten take about 10%. Sequences were obtained from PBMCs. The source of these receptors is a human donor in good health (CMV status not recorded). Some clones in this sample may be carry-over from other donors' samples.

This clonotype was seen ten or more times. This chain links TRBV2 with TRBJ2-7, with TRBD1 matching 9 bases. This CDR3 has 14 residues. Trimming cost V 6 bases and J 6 bases; bases outside gene matches: 9. The germline V gene encodes CDR1 SNHLY and CDR2 FYNNEI. The CDR3, as DNA: TGTGCCAGCAGATTCACCGGGACAGGGAGCGAGCAGTACTTC. Translating it yields CASRFTGTGSEQYF.

This clonotype was seen repeatedly, ten times or more. The chain uses TRBV7-9 and TRBJ2-7; 10 bases map to TRBD2. The CDR3 is made up of 15 amino acids. CDR1 and CDR2 (germline): SEHNR, FQNEAQ (reference sequence). V shed 4 bases and J 6 bases; nucleotides not matched to a gene: 9. The CDR3 DNA follows: TGTGCCAGCAGCTGGACTAGCGGCCTCCGGGGCGAGCAGTACTTC. Translation: CASSWTSGLRGEQYF.

The rearrangement joins TRBV20-1 to TRBJ1-5; no reliable D call. From germline, CDR1 is DFQATT and CDR2 SNEGSKA (reference sequence). V was pared by 0 bases and J by 10 bases, with 7 bases between. The CDR3 extends over 11 amino acids. Written as DNA, the CDR3 is TGCAGTGCTAGAGATCGAGGTCCCCAGCATTTT. Protein product: CSARDRGPQHF.

This clonotype was counted ten times or more. V and J are TRBV6-5 and TRBJ2-6; 7 bases are a match to TRBD1. This CDR3 region has 19 residues. CDR1 MNHEY and CDR2 SVGAGI come from the germline V gene. V shed 7 bases and J 0 bases; nucleotides not matched to a gene: 15. The CDR3 bases are TGTGCCAGCACCCAAAGCCACTTTACAGGGGCCTCTGGGGCCAACGTCCTGACTTTC. This gives the protein CASTQSHFTGASGANVLTF.

This clonotype has just a few counts. The chain combines TRBV6-1 with TRBJ2-3, with TRBD1 as a possible D gene (5 bases). The germline V gene has CDR1 MNHNS and CDR2 SASEGT. The CDR3 extends over 15 amino acids. Deletions cut 1 base from V and 6 bases from J, with 14 bases between. The CDR3: CASSEVYTRADTQYF. The DNA of the CDR3 is TGTGCCAGCAGTGAAGTGTACACCAGGGCTGATACGCAGTATTTT.

This clonotype showed up many times. The chain uses TRBV6-6 and TRBJ1-5, with D possibly being TRBD1 (6 bases). Germline assignment: CDR1 MNHNY and CDR2 SVGAGI (reference sequence). This CDR3 contains 15 residues. V lost 5 bases to trimming and J lost 1 base, with 12 bases between them. Here the CDR3 DNA reads TGTGCCAGCAGTCAGGGGAGGGTGAGCAATCAGCCCCAGCATTTT. The encoded protein is CASSQGRVSNQPQHF.

The sample holds a few counts of this clonotype. The chain uses TRBV7-9 and TRBJ2-4; D is unresolved. The CDR3 sequence is 13 residues long. In germline, CDR1 is SEHNR, CDR2 FQNEAQ (reference sequence). V shed 5 bases and J shed 0 bases, with 5 bases lying between them. The DNA for the CDR3 is TGTGCCAGCAGCGCTCTAGCCAAAAACATTCAGTACTTC. Translation gives CASSALAKNIQYF.

In its sample, this clonotype was seen many times. J is TRBJ2-2 and V is TRBV4-1; the D is unclear. V lost 1 base and J 5 bases, leaving 20 bases between the germline ends. The CDR3 contains 18 residues. Germline V gene lookup returns CDR1 MGHRA and CDR2 YSYEKL. CDR3 nucleotides: TGCGCCAGCAGCCAAGGTAGTTTGGGGAACAGCCAAACCGGGGAGCTGTTTTTT. It is translated as CASSQGSLGNSQTGELFF.

At least ten counts were recorded for this clonotype. This chain joins TRBV5-4 and TRBJ2-1; D gene uncertain. This CDR3 has 13 residues. Trimming took off 0 bases at V and 9 bases at J, with 10 bases between the two ends. Germline V lookup: CDR1 SGHNT, CDR2 YYREEE (reference sequence). CDR3 bases: TGTGCCAGCAGCTTGGGGGGTAGGAGTGAGCAGTTCTTC. The encoded protein is CASSLGGRSEQFF.

As regards this clonotype: Since a much larger clone is just one base distant, this may be a read error. The chain combines TRBV12-3 or TRBV12-4 with TRBJ1-4; no clear D gene. Trimming removed 3 bases at V and 13 bases at J, with 12 bases between. The CDR3 spans 12 residues. The CDR3 sequence is CASSFIMWGLFF. The CDR3 DNA sequence: TGTGCCAGCAGTTTCATAATGTGGGGACTGTTTTTT.

This clonotype has more than one count but fewer than ten. V is TRBV2 and J is TRBJ1-2, with D unresolved. The CDR3 runs to 10 residues. The V gene's germline CDR1 is SNHLY and CDR2 FYNNEI. The CDR3 sequence is CVDGSYGYTF. In DNA, the CDR3 is TGTGTCGACGGCTCCTATGGCTACACCTTC.

This clonotype was observed at least ten times. The rearrangement joins TRBV20-1 to TRBJ1-2; D is unclear. V was cut by 4 bases and J by 2 bases, with 26 bases left in between. The CDR3 consists of 18 residues. CDR1 and CDR2 (germline): DFQATT, SNEGSKA (reference sequence). The CDR3 nucleotides read TGCAGTGCTACCCTCCTTGTCCGAAAGAGGAGCCAGAACTATGGCTACACCTTC. This encodes CSATLLVRKRSQNYGYTF.

This clonotype was counted between two and nine times. V and J are TRBV20-1 and TRBJ2-5; 10 bases align to TRBD2. This CDR3 spans 15 amino acids. Per germline, CDR1 DFQATT and CDR2 SNEGSKA (reference sequence). The trim removed 3 bases at V and 4 bases at J, leaving 8 bases unmatched. The CDR3 DNA reads as TGCAGTGCTAGCCTTAGCGGGGGGTCTGTAGAGACCCAGTACTTC. Its protein is CSASLSGGSVETQYF.

V is TRBV14 and J is TRBJ1-2, with D uncertain. The CDR3 is 15 residues long. Trimming took off 0 bases at V and 6 bases at J, with 14 bases between the two ends. The germline V gene has CDR1 SGHDN and CDR2 FVKESK. CDR3 in DNA: TGTGCCAGCAGCCAAGATGTGATGGGTGTTGATGGCTACACCTTC. It specifies CASSQDVMGVDGYTF. Using reference TRBV14 and TRBJ1-2 for the parts outside the CDR3, the full variable domain is EAGVTQFPSHSVIEKGQTVTLRCDPISGHDNLYWYRRVMGKEIKFLLHFVKESKQDESGMPNNRFLAERTGGTYSTLKVQPAELEDSGVYFCASSQDVMGVDGYTFGSGTRLTVV.

This clonotype was counted at least ten times. The chain joins TRBV7-9 to TRBJ1-2; the D gene is possibly TRBD1 (6 bases). Trimming stripped 5 bases from V and 7 bases from J, with 14 bases between. The length of the CDR3 is 13 residues. From germline, CDR1 is SEHNR and CDR2 FQNEAQ (reference sequence). CDR3 in amino acids: CASSPSGGAGYTF. CDR3 in DNA: TGTGCCAGCAGCCCCTCGGGGGGCGCTGGCTACACCTTC.

This clonotype was counted only a few times. This CDR3 reads CSASQGQETQYF. The CDR3 DNA sequence: TGCAGTGCTTCACAGGGTCAAGAGACCCAGTACTTC. This chain joins TRBV20-1 and TRBJ2-5, with D perhaps matching TRBD1 (6 bases). This CDR3 spans 12 amino acids. Trimming pared 5 bases from V and 2 bases from J, leaving 9 bases between. Germline CDR1 is DFQATT and CDR2 is SNEGSKA (reference sequence).

This clonotype was seen at least ten times. The J gene is TRBJ2-6, the V gene TRBV7-9, with 9 bases aligning to TRBD1. V trimming: 0 bases; J trimming: 0 bases; junction bases outside the gene matches: 9. This CDR3 comprises 20 residues. Per germline, CDR1 SEHNR and CDR2 FQNEAQ (reference sequence). CDR3 loop: CASSLAHGTGIASGANVLTF. In DNA form, the CDR3 reads TGTGCCAGCAGCTTAGCGCACGGGACAGGGATAGCCTCTGGGGCCAACGTCCTGACTTTC.

The gene calls are TRBV13 and TRBJ1-5; no clear D. This CDR3 region has 14 residues. CDR1 and CDR2 (germline): PRHDT, FYEKMQ (reference sequence). The V end was cut by 0 bases, the J end by 6 bases, with 9 bases between. The CDR3 DNA sequence: TGTGCCAGCAGCTTAGGCAAGGTGGGTCAGCCCCAGCATTTT. This codes for CASSLGKVGQPQHF. The variable domain in full, with the rest retrieved from reference TRBV13 and TRBJ1-5, is AAGVIQSPRHLIKEKRETATLKCYPIPRHDTVYWYQQGPGQDPQFLISFYEKMQSDKGSIPDRFSAQQFSDYHSELNMSSLELGDSALYFCASSLGKVGQPQHFGDGTRLSIL.

The rearrangement links TRBV5-4 to TRBJ1-6, with D possibly matching TRBD1 (6 bases). CDR3 length: 16 amino acids. Per the germline V gene, CDR1 is SGHNT and CDR2 is YYREEE (reference sequence). Deletions cut 4 bases from V and 7 bases from J, with 18 bases between. CDR3 sequence (DNA): TGTGCCAGCAGCCACGATCGGGGGGCTCTGAATTCACCCCTCCACTTT. Its translation: CASSHDRGALNSPLHF. The full variable domain, rest sourced from reference TRBV5-4 and TRBJ1-6, is ETGVTQSPTHLIKTRGQQVTLRCSSQSGHNTVSWYQQALGQGPQFIFQYYREEENGRGNFPPRFSGLQFPNYSSELNVNALELDDSALYLCASSHDRGALNSPLHFGNGTRLTVT.

The chain carries TRBV6-5 and TRBJ1-2, with no clear D. From germline, CDR1 is MNHEY and CDR2 SVGAGI. The ends were cut back, 8 bases at V and 7 bases at J, with 14 bases in the middle. The CDR3 runs to 12 residues. For the CDR3, the DNA is TGTGCCAGCCGCTGGGTCTTTGGTGGCTACACCTTC. Protein: CASRWVFGGYTF.

V gene TRBV18 combines with J gene TRBJ2-1; TRBD2 matches at 7 bases. The CDR3 extends over 15 amino acids. Germline V lookup: CDR1 KGHSH, CDR2 LQKENI. Trimming took 4 bases from V and 11 from J; bases not matched to a gene: 14. The CDR3 loop is CASSLGGLVGVKQFF. The CDR3 DNA sequence: TGTGCCAGCTCACTCGGCGGACTAGTCGGGGTGAAGCAGTTCTTC.

This clonotype was observed a few times. The chain couples TRBV20-1 to TRBJ1-4, with D tentatively TRBD1 (6 bases). The CDR3 runs to 14 residues. Germline assignment: CDR1 DFQATT and CDR2 SNEGSKA (reference sequence). The V and J ends lost 3 bases and 7 bases respectively, with 15 bases between them. The CDR3 DNA follows: TGCAGTGCTAGCTTACGGGGGGCCGGTGAAAAACTGTTTTTT. Protein sequence: CSASLRGAGEKLFF.

This clonotype was detected only a few times. The chain recombines TRBV10-3 with TRBJ1-1, with D perhaps matching TRBD1 (5 bases). V lost 7 bases and J 3 bases, leaving 15 bases between the germline ends. Per the germline V gene, CDR1 is ENHRY and CDR2 is SYGVKD. This CDR3 is built from 14 residues. CDR3 DNA sequence: TGTGCCATCACCGGACGGGGAGGGGACACTGAAGCTTTCTTT. Translated: CAITGRGGDTEAFF.

V usage is TRBV6-6 and J usage is TRBJ2-3, with 13 bases matching TRBD2. Germline V gene lookup returns CDR1 MNHNY and CDR2 SVGAGI (reference sequence). V dropped 6 bases and J dropped 6; count of bases not matched to a gene: 9. The CDR3 runs 16 residues. The CDR3: CASRRTSGRAPDTQYF. CDR3 sequence (DNA): TGTGCCAGCAGAAGAACTAGCGGGAGGGCCCCCGATACGCAGTATTTT.

The chain couples TRBV15 to TRBJ1-1; unclear D gene. The germline V gene has CDR1 LNHNV and CDR2 YYDKDF (reference sequence). This CDR3 region has 15 residues. The ends were cut back, 0 bases at V and 3 bases at J, with 11 bases in the middle. Here the CDR3 DNA reads TGTGCCACCAGCAGAGATTTTGCGCGAGACACTGAAGCTTTCTTT. This sequence encodes CATSRDFARDTEAFF.

This clonotype was detected only a few times. The chain is built from TRBV5-1 and TRBJ2-5; 9 nucleotides align to TRBD1. With V trimmed by 7 bases and J by 3 bases, 7 bases remained unmatched. The CDR3 runs to 14 residues. Germline-derived CDR1 and CDR2 are SGHRS and YFSETQ. CDR3 sequence reads: CASVGTGLKETQYF. CDR3 bases: TGCGCCAGCGTCGGGACAGGGCTTAAAGAGACCCAGTACTTC. The full variable domain, rest sourced from reference TRBV5-1 and TRBJ2-5, is KAGVTQTPRYLIKTRGQQVTLSCSPISGHRSVSWYQQTPGQGLQFLFEYFSETQRNKGNFPGRFSGRQFSNSRSEMNVSTLELGDSALYLCASVGTGLKETQYFGPGTRLLVL.

This clonotype has a count of ten or more. The chain carries TRBV7-2 and TRBJ2-1; a possible D gene is TRBD2 (6 bases). V dropped 2 bases and J dropped 8 bases, with 16 bases sitting between them. CDR3 length: 15 amino acids. The V gene's germline CDR1 is SGHTA and CDR2 FQGNSA. CDR3 bases: TGTGCCAGCAGCTTAATCACTCCGGGGGTAGATGAGCAGTTCTTC. Translated: CASSLITPGVDEQFF.

V is TRBV12-3 or TRBV12-4 and J is TRBJ2-3; 7 bases are shared with TRBD1. This CDR3 is 14 amino acids long. V shed 5 bases and J 5 bases; nucleotides not matched to a gene: 7. The CDR3 sequence is CASSPRQGRDTQYF. DNA for the CDR3: TGTGCCAGCAGTCCCCGACAGGGTAGAGATACGCAGTATTTT.

This clonotype occurred a few times. J is TRBJ1-5 and V is TRBV20-1; a weak D match, TRBD1 (5 bases). V dropped 0 bases and J dropped 9 bases, with 15 bases sitting between them. Germline CDR1 and CDR2: DFQATT and SNEGSKA (reference sequence). This CDR3 spans 14 amino acids. Here the CDR3 reads CSAREGSGGGPQHF. CDR3 bases: TGCAGTGCTAGAGAGGGATCAGGTGGGGGGCCCCAGCATTTT.

The sample holds many counts of this clonotype. This sequence joins TRBV28 and TRBJ2-1; 7 bases align to TRBD2. There are 15 residues in the CDR3. With V trimmed by 10 bases and J by 3 bases, 12 bases remained unmatched. Germline V gene data show CDR1 as MDHEN and CDR2 as SYDVKM. This CDR3 reads CATVYEREVYNEQFF. The CDR3 nucleotides read TGTGCCACCGTCTACGAGCGGGAAGTCTACAATGAGCAGTTCTTC.

This clonotype was picked up many times. The chain combines TRBV11-2 with TRBJ1-5; tentatively, D is TRBD1 (5 bases). V dropped 4 bases and J dropped 7 bases, with 11 bases sitting between them. From germline, CDR1 is SGHAT and CDR2 FQNNGV. The length of the CDR3 is 13 residues. The CDR3, as DNA: TGTGCCAGCAGCTCCCGGGGGGACCAGCCCCAGCATTTT. It is translated as CASSSRGDQPQHF.